This is a list of T cell receptor beta chains from one sample in a study of cytomegalovirus exposure and HLA in healthy donors. TCRdb's copy holds only in-frame clones and misses some; the assay was immunoSEQ multiplex PCR. The sample records approximately 110,000 clones, about 76% being singletons. Input material: PBMCs. All receptors derive from a man in his forties in good health and CMV-seronegative. Both conserved end residues are part of each CDR3. A D gene is named only where the DNA matches it firmly. Clone size is stated in some rows and not others, as once, few, many or a class when expanded.

d_call: TRBD1
j_call: TRBJ1-1
clone_size: -
v_call: TRBV28
cdr3_nt: TGTGCCAGCAGTGCGCACAGGGGGCGTAGCACTGAAGCTTTCTTT
cdr3_aa: CASSAHRGRSTEAFF

d_call: -
j_call: TRBJ2-2
clone_size: -
v_call: TRBV19
cdr3_nt: TGTGCCAGTAGTATACAGTCAGGAGGTGGGACCGGGGAGCTGTTTTTT
cdr3_aa: CASSIQSGGGTGELFF

d_call: TRBD2
j_call: TRBJ2-2
clone_size: -
v_call: TRBV11-2
cdr3_nt: TGTGCCAGCAGCATCCGGACTAGCGGATTCACCGGGGAGCTGTTTTTT
cdr3_aa: CASSIRTSGFTGELFF

d_call: -
j_call: TRBJ2-7
clone_size: -
v_call: TRBV6-1
cdr3_nt: TGTGCCAGCAGTGATTTGGACATGATTTACGAGCAGTACTTC
cdr3_aa: CASSDLDMIYEQYF

d_call: -
j_call: TRBJ1-3
clone_size: -
v_call: TRBV7-4
cdr3_nt: TGTGCCAGCAGCTCCAGAGGTAATTACTCTGGAAACACCATATATTTT
cdr3_aa: CASSSRGNYSGNTIYF

d_call: TRBD2
j_call: TRBJ2-7
clone_size: once
v_call: TRBV11-2
cdr3_nt: TGTGCCAGCAGCGCCCGACTAGCGGGGGGCCACCAAAAAGCCTACGAGCAGTACTTC
cdr3_aa: CASSARLAGGHQKAYEQYF

d_call: -
j_call: TRBJ2-3
clone_size: -
v_call: TRBV4-2
cdr3_nt: TGTGCCAGCAGCCAGGGGCCTAGCACAGATACGCAGTATTTT
cdr3_aa: CASSQGPSTDTQYF

d_call: -
j_call: TRBJ2-3
clone_size: -
v_call: TRBV5-1
cdr3_nt: TGCGCCAGCAGCTTTGTCCAGCGGCGATACACAGATACGCAGTATTTT
cdr3_aa: CASSFVQRRYTDTQYF

d_call: TRBD2
j_call: TRBJ2-7
clone_size: -
v_call: TRBV4-1
cdr3_nt: TGCGCCAGCAGCCAAGGGGCCGGACTAGTAGGGGCCTACGAGCAGTACTTC
cdr3_aa: CASSQGAGLVGAYEQYF

d_call: -
j_call: TRBJ1-1
clone_size: once
v_call: TRBV7-8
cdr3_nt: TGTGCCAGCAGCCTAAACACTGAAGCTTTCTTT
cdr3_aa: CASSLNTEAFF

d_call: TRBD2
j_call: TRBJ2-1
clone_size: -
v_call: TRBV29-1
cdr3_nt: TGCAGCGGGAGAATTGGGAGCGGGGGGGCCCGTAATGAGCAGTTCTTC
cdr3_aa: CSGRIGSGGARNEQFF

d_call: TRBD2
j_call: TRBJ2-1
clone_size: once
v_call: TRBV5-1
cdr3_nt: TGCGCCAGCAGCACCGGGACTAGCGGAGCGTACAATGAGCAGTTCTTC
cdr3_aa: CASSTGTSGAYNEQFF

d_call: TRBD2
j_call: TRBJ2-3
clone_size: -
v_call: TRBV5-1
cdr3_nt: TGCGCCAGCAGCTTGCGGGTTAGCGGGGGGAACACAGATACGCAGTATTTT
cdr3_aa: CASSLRVSGGNTDTQYF

d_call: -
j_call: TRBJ1-2
clone_size: -
v_call: TRBV28
cdr3_nt: TGTGCCAGCAGTTTCGTAACGCGGGTGGATGGCTACACCTTC
cdr3_aa: CASSFVTRVDGYTF

d_call: TRBD2
j_call: TRBJ2-7
clone_size: -
v_call: TRBV4-2
cdr3_nt: TGTGCCAGCAGCATCCTGAGCGGGGGGGCCAGGGAGCAGTACTTC
cdr3_aa: CASSILSGGAREQYF

d_call: -
j_call: TRBJ2-1
clone_size: -
v_call: TRBV2
cdr3_nt: TGTGCCAGCAGTGTAGAAAGGGGCAATTTTGAGCAGTTCTTC
cdr3_aa: CASSVERGNFEQFF

d_call: -
j_call: TRBJ1-2
clone_size: -
v_call: TRBV6-6
cdr3_nt: TGTGCCAGCACCTCCGGGGGCTATGGCTACACCTTC
cdr3_aa: CASTSGGYGYTF

d_call: TRBD1
j_call: TRBJ2-7
clone_size: -
v_call: TRBV29-1
cdr3_nt: TGCAGCGTTGAGGGAAAACCGGGACAGGGAACCTACGAGCAGTACTTC
cdr3_aa: CSVEGKPGQGTYEQYF

d_call: -
j_call: TRBJ1-2
clone_size: -
v_call: TRBV5-4
cdr3_nt: TGTGCCAGCAGCTTGAGGGGAGGTGGCTACACCTTC
cdr3_aa: CASSLRGGGYTF

d_call: -
j_call: TRBJ2-7
clone_size: -
v_call: TRBV7-8
cdr3_nt: TGTGCCAGCAGCCCAGATCGGGGGTACGAGCAGTACTTC
cdr3_aa: CASSPDRGYEQYF

d_call: TRBD2
j_call: TRBJ2-7
clone_size: -
v_call: TRBV7-8
cdr3_nt: TGTGCCAGCAGCTTAGCACGGAGTAGCGGGGGCCATCATACGAAGCAAGAATACGAGCAGTACTTC
cdr3_aa: CASSLARSSGGHHTKQEYEQYF

d_call: -
j_call: TRBJ1-2
clone_size: few
v_call: TRBV19
cdr3_nt: TGTGCCAGTAGTATCGGGGGGGCGTCTTATGGCTACACCTTC
cdr3_aa: CASSIGGASYGYTF

d_call: TRBD1
j_call: TRBJ2-7
clone_size: -
v_call: TRBV19
cdr3_nt: TGTGCCAGTAGTTTCAGGACAGGGGGCCAAGAGCAGTACTTC
cdr3_aa: CASSFRTGGQEQYF

d_call: -
j_call: TRBJ1-2
clone_size: -
v_call: TRBV29-1
cdr3_nt: TGCAGCGCGGACTATGGCTACACCTTT
cdr3_aa: CSADYGYTF

d_call: -
j_call: TRBJ2-2
clone_size: -
v_call: TRBV7-3
cdr3_nt: TGTGCCAGCAGCCCAATACGGGAAGGGGAGCTGTTTTTT
cdr3_aa: CASSPIREGELFF

d_call: -
j_call: TRBJ2-2
clone_size: -
v_call: TRBV7-6
cdr3_nt: TGTGCCAGCAGCCAAACAGGGCGCGGGACCGGGGAGCTGTTTTTT
cdr3_aa: CASSQTGRGTGELFF

d_call: -
j_call: TRBJ2-5
clone_size: -
v_call: TRBV7-6
cdr3_nt: TGTGCCAGCAGCCCCGACAGACAAGAGACCCAGTACTTC
cdr3_aa: CASSPDRQETQYF

d_call: -
j_call: TRBJ2-3
clone_size: -
v_call: TRBV5-1
cdr3_nt: TGCGCCAGCAGCTTGAGCGGGCTGAGCACAGATACGCAGTATTTT
cdr3_aa: CASSLSGLSTDTQYF

d_call: -
j_call: TRBJ2-5
clone_size: -
v_call: TRBV9
cdr3_nt: TGTGCCAGCAGCGTAGCTCTCAGTATCCAAGAGACCCAGTACTTC
cdr3_aa: CASSVALSIQETQYF

d_call: -
j_call: TRBJ2-5
clone_size: -
v_call: TRBV7-9
cdr3_nt: TGTGCCAGCAGCTTAGGGGCCGGGAAAGAGACCCAGTACTTC
cdr3_aa: CASSLGAGKETQYF

d_call: TRBD2
j_call: TRBJ2-1
clone_size: -
v_call: TRBV6-5
cdr3_nt: TGTGCCAGCAGAGCCGCCCTAGCGGGGGTCAATGAGCAGTTCTTC
cdr3_aa: CASRAALAGVNEQFF

d_call: -
j_call: TRBJ2-5
clone_size: -
v_call: TRBV7-8
cdr3_nt: TGTGCCAGCAGCATAAAAGAGACCCAGTACTTC
cdr3_aa: CASSIKETQYF

d_call: -
j_call: TRBJ1-1
clone_size: -
v_call: TRBV19
cdr3_nt: TGTGCCAGTAGTGAGGATGAGCGGGACGGCACTGAAGCTTTCTTT
cdr3_aa: CASSEDERDGTEAFF

d_call: -
j_call: TRBJ2-7
clone_size: -
v_call: TRBV18
cdr3_nt: TGTGCCAGCTCGGGGAGCAGGAACTACGAGCAGTACTTC
cdr3_aa: CASSGSRNYEQYF

d_call: -
j_call: TRBJ1-4
clone_size: -
v_call: TRBV6-5
cdr3_nt: TGTGCCAGTAACACAGGAAACCGTAATGAAAAACTGTTTTTT
cdr3_aa: CASNTGNRNEKLFF

d_call: -
j_call: TRBJ1-1
clone_size: -
v_call: TRBV7-8
cdr3_nt: TGTGCCAGCAGCTACAGGGAGGGCACTGAAGCTTTCTTT
cdr3_aa: CASSYREGTEAFF

d_call: -
j_call: TRBJ1-5
clone_size: few
v_call: TRBV16
cdr3_nt: TGTGCCAGCAGCCAGGTAGGGGTCCAGCCCCAGCATTTT
cdr3_aa: CASSQVGVQPQHF

d_call: -
j_call: TRBJ1-2
clone_size: few
v_call: TRBV7-2
cdr3_nt: TGTGCCAGCAGCCCCCTGGCAGGGGCAGGCTATGGCTACACCTTC
cdr3_aa: CASSPLAGAGYGYTF

d_call: -
j_call: TRBJ1-5
clone_size: few
v_call: TRBV7-2
cdr3_nt: TGTGCCAGCAGCCCGAGCAGCAATCAGCCCCAGCATTTT
cdr3_aa: CASSPSSNQPQHF

d_call: -
j_call: TRBJ2-7
clone_size: once
v_call: TRBV27
cdr3_nt: TGTGCCAGCAAGCCCGCGGGGCGCTCCTACGAGCAGTACTTC
cdr3_aa: CASKPAGRSYEQYF

d_call: TRBD2
j_call: TRBJ2-1
clone_size: many
v_call: TRBV7-9
cdr3_nt: TGTGCCAGCAGCTCCTTAACGGGGGGGACGGTGGACAATGAGCAGTTCTTC
cdr3_aa: CASSSLTGGTVDNEQFF

d_call: -
j_call: TRBJ1-5
clone_size: -
v_call: TRBV5-5
cdr3_nt: TGTGCCAGCAGCTTGTGGGGGAGGAGGGATCAGCCCCAGCATTTT
cdr3_aa: CASSLWGRRDQPQHF

d_call: -
j_call: TRBJ1-2
clone_size: few
v_call: TRBV6-1
cdr3_nt: TGTGCCAGCAGTGAAGGACAGCAAAGAGGCTACACCTTC
cdr3_aa: CASSEGQQRGYTF

d_call: -
j_call: TRBJ1-5
clone_size: once
v_call: TRBV28
cdr3_nt: TGTGCCAGCAGTTTCGGGAGCAATCAGCCCCAGCATTTT
cdr3_aa: CASSFGSNQPQHF

d_call: -
j_call: TRBJ2-7
clone_size: -
v_call: TRBV7-8
cdr3_nt: TGTGCCAGCAGCTTTCCTGGGGGGGAGCAGTACTTC
cdr3_aa: CASSFPGGEQYF

d_call: -
j_call: TRBJ1-1
clone_size: -
v_call: TRBV7-9
cdr3_nt: TGTGCCAGCAGCGAGGACAGTACTGAAGCTTTCTTT
cdr3_aa: CASSEDSTEAFF

d_call: -
j_call: TRBJ2-7
clone_size: few
v_call: TRBV14
cdr3_nt: TGTGCCAGCAGCCAGGGGGACACAAAGTACTTC
cdr3_aa: CASSQGDTKYF

d_call: -
j_call: TRBJ2-2
clone_size: -
v_call: TRBV29-1
cdr3_nt: TGCAGCGTGATCAACAGGGTAGAAACCGGGGAGCTGTTTTTT
cdr3_aa: CSVINRVETGELFF

d_call: TRBD1
j_call: TRBJ2-7
clone_size: -
v_call: TRBV2
cdr3_nt: TGTGCCAGCAGGACAGGGGGCTCCTACGAGCAGTACTTC
cdr3_aa: CASRTGGSYEQYF

d_call: TRBD2
j_call: TRBJ2-1
clone_size: -
v_call: TRBV5-1
cdr3_nt: TGCGCCAGCAGCTTGTACGGGGGGGGCTCCTACAATGAGCAGTTCTTC
cdr3_aa: CASSLYGGGSYNEQFF

d_call: -
j_call: TRBJ1-2
clone_size: few
v_call: TRBV4-2
cdr3_nt: TGTGCCAGCAGCCCAGCCCAACAGGGCTTGGAGGGCTACACCTTC
cdr3_aa: CASSPAQQGLEGYTF

d_call: TRBD2
j_call: TRBJ2-1
clone_size: few
v_call: TRBV5-1
cdr3_nt: TGCGCCAGCAGCTTGGCAGGGACTAGGGGGGGCAATGAGCAGTTCTTC
cdr3_aa: CASSLAGTRGGNEQFF

d_call: -
j_call: TRBJ2-5
clone_size: once
v_call: TRBV5-6
cdr3_nt: TGTGCCAGCAGCTTGGTGGTCGGTCAGGGTGAAGGACAAGAGACCCAGTACTTC
cdr3_aa: CASSLVVGQGEGQETQYF

d_call: -
j_call: TRBJ1-5
clone_size: -
v_call: TRBV4-3
cdr3_nt: TGCGCCAGCAGCCTCGGACGGGAGAATCAGCCCCAGCATTTT
cdr3_aa: CASSLGRENQPQHF

d_call: -
j_call: TRBJ1-1
clone_size: -
v_call: TRBV5-1
cdr3_nt: TGCGCCAGCAGCTTACTCGGACAGATGATGAACACTGAAGCTTTCTTT
cdr3_aa: CASSLLGQMMNTEAFF

d_call: -
j_call: TRBJ1-2
clone_size: -
v_call: TRBV9
cdr3_nt: TGTGCCAGGGGGGGGCAGGCAGGGAACTATGGCTACACCTTC
cdr3_aa: CARGGQAGNYGYTF

d_call: TRBD2
j_call: TRBJ2-2
clone_size: -
v_call: TRBV7-9
cdr3_nt: TGTGCCAGCAGGGGACTAGCGGGGGCGAACACCGGGGAGCTGTTTTTT
cdr3_aa: CASRGLAGANTGELFF

d_call: -
j_call: TRBJ2-7
clone_size: -
v_call: TRBV11-3
cdr3_nt: TGTGCCAGCAGCTTAGCCACAGAATACGAGCAGTACTTC
cdr3_aa: CASSLATEYEQYF

d_call: TRBD2
j_call: TRBJ2-7
clone_size: -
v_call: TRBV27
cdr3_nt: TGTGCCAGCAGCCCGGGGGGGCCCTACGAGCAGTACTTC
cdr3_aa: CASSPGGPYEQYF